This note documents a single TCR beta chain sequence. Its antigen is unidentified. PCR involved 60 Vbeta and 13 Jbeta primers. Assay: immunoSEQ multiplex PCR; the TCRdb copy retains only in-frame clones and omits some. The sample includes 200,000 to 250,000 clones, about 77% seen only once; the top ten take approximately 1.7%. The germline gives CDR1 LGHNA, CDR2 YNFKEQ. The CDR3 covers 16 residues. Trimming removed 4 bases from V and 5 bases from J; junction bases left unmatched: 10. The entry originates in a study of cytomegalovirus exposure and HLA in healthy donors. Across the whole study: In a previous analysis, 117 million unique TCR beta sequences were found from some 180 million T cells. Among fewer than 500 genotyped donors, around 80% fell in the Caucasian-associated ancestry cluster.

General observations from the study: It has been reported that TCR beta sequences accurately predicted the HLA-A and HLA-B alleles of most subjects. Later on, a genetic analysis was performed. It linked a missense variant in DCLRE1C with V- and J-gene trimming of TCR beta.

The V call is TRBV4-2, the J call TRBJ1-5, with 8 bases lining up with TRBD1. The sequenced sample was PBMCs. The sequence was collected from a woman in her thirties in good health and CMV-seronegative. The CDR3 here is CASSLNTAGGDQPQHF. CDR3 DNA: TGTGCCAGCAGCCTAAACACCGCAGGGGGCGATCAGCCCCAGCATTTT.